What follows are 18 T cell receptor beta chains derived from one specimen sequenced in a study of blood T cell repertoires in COVID-19 (dated by TCRdb to 2018 to 2020). Libraries were made using the immunoSEQ multiplex PCR assay. The table comes from immuneACCESS by way of TCRdb, which keeps in-frame sequences with V and J called. Part of the clones is missing from these tables; in studies checked, under half for an unresolved V gene and the rest for unknown reasons. Counted in this sample were about 87,000 clones; 85% to 90% of them appeared once. The top ten constitute around 5.3% of the sample. Sequenced: peripheral blood. The origin of the receptors is a man aged 35-49 years with acute or convalescent COVID-19.

This clone came up a few times. The V gene is TRBV3-1 (or the pseudogene TRBV3-2), the J gene TRBJ1-3, with a weak D call TRBD1 (6 bases). The CDR3 contains 15 residues. Germline V gene sequence: CDR1 LGHDT, CDR2 YNNKEL (reference sequence). Trimming pared 1 base from V and 4 bases from J, leaving 11 bases between. The CDR3 DNA reads TGTGCCAGCAGCCAAGCCGGGGGGCAGGGAAACACCATATATTTT. This gives the protein CASSQAGGQGNTIYF.

The chain joins TRBV19 to TRBJ2-5, with D uncertain. The CDR3 loop spans 15 amino acids. Germline CDR1 and CDR2: LNHDA and SQIVND (reference sequence). V lost 3 bases, J lost 2 bases, and 13 bases lay in between. The CDR3 sequence: CASSIRHGLQETQYF. In nucleotides, the CDR3 is TGTGCCAGTAGTATCCGGCACGGGTTACAAGAGACCCAGTACTTC.

The V gene is TRBV6-5, the J gene TRBJ1-1; D might be TRBD1 (5 bases). CDR1 is MNHEY and CDR2 is SVGAGI in the germline V gene. V lost 5 bases, J lost 3 bases, and 10 bases lay in between. The CDR3 runs 13 residues. For the CDR3, the DNA is TGTGCCAGCAGTCTTCAGGGTGACACTGAAGCTTTCTTT. It specifies CASSLQGDTEAFF.

The chain joins TRBV7-2 to TRBJ2-1; D not certain. This CDR3 is built from 13 residues. Between the trimmed V and J ends, which lost 5 bases and 6 bases, there was a span of 11 bases. Germline V gene sequence: CDR1 SGHTA, CDR2 FQGNSA. Here the CDR3 DNA reads TGTGCCAGCAGCCTACCGGTGCGCAATGAGCAGTTCTTC. Its protein is CASSLPVRNEQFF.

This clone was seen once. This rearrangement joins TRBV30 to TRBJ2-7, with a possible D match to TRBD1 (5 bases). Germline loops: CDR1 GTSNPN, CDR2 SVGIG (reference sequence). V was clipped by 7 bases and J by 0 bases, with 10 bases between them. This CDR3 has 12 amino acids. The chain's CDR3 is CAYKTDSYEQYF. DNA for the CDR3: TGTGCCTACAAGACAGACTCCTACGAGCAGTACTTC.

This sequence joins TRBV7-6 and TRBJ1-5; no clear D gene. V was shortened by 2 bases and J by 0 bases, with 8 bases between the two germline ends. The length of the CDR3 is 15 residues. In germline, CDR1 is SGHVS, CDR2 FNYEAQ. CDR3 loop: CASSLLVGSNQPQHF. For the CDR3, the DNA is TGTGCCAGCAGCTTATTGGTCGGTAGCAATCAGCCCCAGCATTTT.

The CDR3 DNA is TGTGCCACCAGTGATTTAAGGGACAGGTTAAGCAATCAGCCCCAGCATTTT. Its translation: CATSDLRDRLSNQPQHF. The V gene is TRBV24-1, the J gene TRBJ1-5, with 8 bases identical to TRBD1. J was trimmed by 1 base and V by 1 base; bases with no gene match: 5. Germline loops: CDR1 KGHDR, CDR2 SFDVKD. This CDR3 comprises 17 residues.

This chain uses TRBV12-5 with TRBJ1-1; D possibly corresponds to TRBD1 (6 bases). This CDR3 has 14 amino acids. The V end was cut by 5 bases, the J end by 7 bases, with 17 bases between. The germline CDR1 and CDR2 sequences are LGHNT and FRNRAP. The CDR3 sequence is CASGPAGAAGEAFF. The CDR3 region has the DNA TGTGCTAGTGGTCCCGCAGGGGCTGCGGGTGAAGCTTTCTTT.

The chain couples TRBV10-1 to TRBJ2-2; 7 bases are a match to TRBD1. V trimming: 8 bases; J trimming: 1 base; junction bases outside the gene matches: 4. CDR1 and CDR2 (germline): WNHNN, SYGVQD (reference sequence). This CDR3 contains 14 residues. DNA for the CDR3: TGCGCCAGCGGGGCAGGGGGGAACACCGGGGAGCTGTTTTTT. Amino acids: CASGAGGNTGELFF.

The rearrangement joins TRBV7-2 to TRBJ2-3, with D possibly TRBD1 on 6 matching bases. Germline V CDR1 and CDR2: SGHTA, FQGNSA. V lost 4 bases and J lost 1, with 12 bases in between. This CDR3 spans 15 amino acids. The CDR3 is CASSSQGLGTDTQYF. The CDR3 bases are TGTGCCAGCAGCTCACAGGGTCTTGGCACAGATACGCAGTATTTT.

V usage is TRBV2 and J usage is TRBJ2-2, with TRBD2 as a possible D gene (7 bases). V lost 7 bases to trimming and J lost 3 bases, with 15 bases between them. Germline values: CDR1 SNHLY, CDR2 FYNNEI. This CDR3 comprises 15 residues. The CDR3 loop is CASIFGGRDTGELFF. CDR3 sequence (DNA): TGTGCCAGCATATTCGGGGGGCGAGACACCGGGGAGCTGTTTTTT.

The gene calls are TRBV7-9 and TRBJ2-3, with 9 nucleotides matching TRBD2. Germline loops: CDR1 SEHNR, CDR2 FQNEAQ (reference sequence). Losses at the gene ends were 3 bases for V and 3 bases for J; bases not matched to a gene: 4. CDR3 size: 15 residues. The CDR3 here is CASSFSGSRTDTQYF. Here the CDR3 DNA reads TGTGCCAGCAGCTTTAGCGGGAGCAGGACAGATACGCAGTATTTT.

The chain carries TRBV19 and TRBJ1-6; 7 nucleotides line up with TRBD1. Germline CDR1 reads LNHDA; CDR2 reads SQIVND (reference sequence). V shed 6 bases and J 7 bases; nucleotides not matched to a gene: 12. There are 16 residues in the CDR3. In nucleotides, the CDR3 is TGTGCCAGTAGCCCTAGACAGGGCGCTTCGAATTCACCCCTCCACTTT. Its protein is CASSPRQGASNSPLHF.

The chain combines TRBV6-2 or TRBV6-3 with TRBJ1-2, with 7 bases that match TRBD1. In germline, CDR1 is MNHEY, CDR2 SVGEGT. CDR3 size: 11 residues. V trimming: 4 bases; J trimming: 10 bases; junction bases outside the gene matches: 3. Here the CDR3 reads CASSSGTDYTF. The CDR3 coding sequence is TGTGCCAGCAGTTCTGGGACAGACTACACCTTC.

This chain connects TRBV3-1 (or the pseudogene TRBV3-2) to TRBJ2-6; D is unclear. Trimming pared 1 base from V and 0 bases from J, leaving 7 bases between. This CDR3 has 16 residues. Germline-derived CDR1 and CDR2 are LGHDT and YNNKEL (reference sequence). CDR3 region: CASSQGRSSGANVLTF. In DNA, the CDR3 is TGTGCCAGCAGCCAAGGGAGAAGCTCTGGGGCCAACGTCCTGACTTTC.

The chain employs TRBV19 and TRBJ2-5; 7 positions match TRBD2. The CDR3 spans 12 residues. Germline values: CDR1 LNHDA, CDR2 SQIVND (reference sequence). The trim removed 8 bases at V and 6 bases at J, leaving 6 bases unmatched. CDR3: CASLLGGKTQYF. CDR3 bases: TGTGCCAGTTTGTTGGGGGGGAAGACCCAGTACTTC.

This clone has a single count. The chain couples TRBV4-1 to TRBJ1-3; 7 positions match TRBD1. The V gene's germline CDR1 is MGHRA and CDR2 YSYEKL. This CDR3 region has 15 residues. V shed 3 bases and J 2 bases; nucleotides not matched to a gene: 4. The CDR3 region has the DNA TGCGCCAGCAGCCATGTAACAGGGGCTGGAAACACCATATATTTT. It translates to CASSHVTGAGNTIYF.

The J gene is TRBJ1-2, the V gene TRBV6-5; the match to TRBD1 covers 7 bases. After removal of 7 bases from V and 4 bases from J, the junction contained 3 bases not matched to a gene. Germline CDR1 and CDR2: MNHEY and SVGAGI. CDR3 length equals 12 residues. The CDR3 region is CASTTGVYGYTF. The CDR3 DNA follows: TGTGCCAGCACAACAGGGGTCTATGGCTACACCTTC.